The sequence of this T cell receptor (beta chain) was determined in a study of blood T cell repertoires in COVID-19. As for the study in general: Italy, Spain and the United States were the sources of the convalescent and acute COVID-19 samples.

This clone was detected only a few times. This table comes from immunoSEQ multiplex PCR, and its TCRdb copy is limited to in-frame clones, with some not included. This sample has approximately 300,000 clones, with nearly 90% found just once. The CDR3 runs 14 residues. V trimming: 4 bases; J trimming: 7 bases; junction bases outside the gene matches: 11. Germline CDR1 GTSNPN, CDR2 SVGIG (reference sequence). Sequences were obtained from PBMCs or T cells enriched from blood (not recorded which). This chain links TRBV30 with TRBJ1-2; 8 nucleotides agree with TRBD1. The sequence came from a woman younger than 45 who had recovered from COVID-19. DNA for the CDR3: TGTGCCTGGAAGCAAATGCAGGGGGCAGGTGGCTACACCTTC. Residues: CAWKQMQGAGGYTF.